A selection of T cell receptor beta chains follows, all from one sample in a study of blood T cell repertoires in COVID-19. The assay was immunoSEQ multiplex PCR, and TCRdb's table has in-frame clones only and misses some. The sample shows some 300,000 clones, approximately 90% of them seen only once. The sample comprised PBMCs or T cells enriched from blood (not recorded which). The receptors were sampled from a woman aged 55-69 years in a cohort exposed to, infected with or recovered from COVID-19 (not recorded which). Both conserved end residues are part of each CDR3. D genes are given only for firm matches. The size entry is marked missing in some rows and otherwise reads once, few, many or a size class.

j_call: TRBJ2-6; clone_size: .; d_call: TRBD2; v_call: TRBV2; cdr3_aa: CASSESGRASGANVLTF; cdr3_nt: TGTGCCAGCAGCGAAAGCGGGAGGGCCTCTGGGGCCAACGTCCTGACTTTC
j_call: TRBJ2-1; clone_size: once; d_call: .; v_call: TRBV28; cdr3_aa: CASREQNNEQFF; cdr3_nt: TGTGCCAGCAGGGAACAGAACAATGAGCAGTTCTTC
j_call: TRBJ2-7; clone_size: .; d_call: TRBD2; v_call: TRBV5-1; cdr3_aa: CASSPPGGGSYEQYF; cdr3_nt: TGCGCCAGCAGCCCCCCGGGGGGGGGATCCTACGAGCAGTACTTC
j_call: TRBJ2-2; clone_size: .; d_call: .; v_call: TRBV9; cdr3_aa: CASSGGRGMTGELFF; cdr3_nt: TGTGCCAGCAGCGGCGGGCGAGGGATGACCGGGGAGCTGTTTTTT
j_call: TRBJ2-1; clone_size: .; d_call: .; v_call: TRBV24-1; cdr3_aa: CATSDWRTRPNEQFF; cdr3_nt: TGTGCCACCAGTGATTGGCGAACTAGGCCCAATGAGCAGTTCTTC
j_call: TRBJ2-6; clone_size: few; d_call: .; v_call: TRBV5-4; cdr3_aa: CASSSRVPGANVLTF; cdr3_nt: TGTGCCAGCAGCTCCAGGGTTCCTGGGGCCAACGTCCTGACTTTC
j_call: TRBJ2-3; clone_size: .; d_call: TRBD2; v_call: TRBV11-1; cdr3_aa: CASRRAGASTDTQYF; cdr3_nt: TGTGCCAGCAGACGAGCGGGAGCGAGCACAGATACGCAGTATTTT
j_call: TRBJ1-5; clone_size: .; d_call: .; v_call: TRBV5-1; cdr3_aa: CASSLDSDSNQPQHF; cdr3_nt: TGCGCCAGCAGCTTGGACAGTGATAGCAATCAGCCCCAGCATTTT
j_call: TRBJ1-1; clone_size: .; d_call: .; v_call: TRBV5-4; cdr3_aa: CASSLGEATEAFF; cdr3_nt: TGTGCCAGCAGCTTGGGGGAGGCCACTGAAGCTTTCTTT
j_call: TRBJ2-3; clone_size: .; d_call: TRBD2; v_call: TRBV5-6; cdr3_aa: CASSLVLAGVDTQYF; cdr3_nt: TGTGCCAGCAGCTTGGTGCTAGCGGGAGTGGATACGCAGTATTTT
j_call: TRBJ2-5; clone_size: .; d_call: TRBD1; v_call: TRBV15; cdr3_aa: CATSREGQGGRETQYF; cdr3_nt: TGTGCCACCAGCAGGGAAGGACAGGGGGGCCGGGAGACCCAGTACTTC
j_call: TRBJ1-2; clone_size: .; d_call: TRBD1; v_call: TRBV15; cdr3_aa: CATSKDRPDGGYTF; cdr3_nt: TGTGCCACCAGCAAGGACAGGCCGGATGGTGGCTACACCTTC
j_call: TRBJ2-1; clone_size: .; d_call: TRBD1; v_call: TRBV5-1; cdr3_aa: CASSFGQGAGHEQFF; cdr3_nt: TGCGCCAGCAGCTTCGGACAGGGGGCTGGGCATGAGCAGTTCTTC
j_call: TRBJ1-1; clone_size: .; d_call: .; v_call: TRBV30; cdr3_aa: CAWRIPDRMNTEAFF; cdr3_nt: TGTGCCTGGAGGATACCGGACAGAATGAACACTGAAGCTTTCTTT
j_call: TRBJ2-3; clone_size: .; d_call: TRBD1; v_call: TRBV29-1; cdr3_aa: CSVGGTGYTDTQYF; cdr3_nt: TGCAGCGTTGGTGGGACAGGGTACACAGATACGCAGTATTTT
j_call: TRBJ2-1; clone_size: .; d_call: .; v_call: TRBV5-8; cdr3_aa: CASRSQRTTYNEQFF; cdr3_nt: TGTGCCAGCAGATCCCAGCGAACTACCTACAATGAGCAGTTCTTC
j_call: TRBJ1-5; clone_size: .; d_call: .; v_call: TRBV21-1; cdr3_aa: CASSPQVRGQGWNNQPQHF; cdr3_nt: TGTGCCAGCAGCCCCCAGGTAAGAGGACAGGGGTGGAACAATCAGCCCCAGCATTTT
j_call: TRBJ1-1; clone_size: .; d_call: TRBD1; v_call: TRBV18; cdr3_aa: CASSPGQGVTEAFF; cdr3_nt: TGTGCCAGCTCACCGGGTCAGGGGGTCACTGAAGCTTTCTTT
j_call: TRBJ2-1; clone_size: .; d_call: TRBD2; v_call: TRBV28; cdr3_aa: CASSSKGLAGVMVGSYNEQFF; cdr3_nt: TGTGCCAGCAGTTCAAAGGGACTAGCGGGAGTAATGGTAGGGTCCTACAATGAGCAGTTCTTC
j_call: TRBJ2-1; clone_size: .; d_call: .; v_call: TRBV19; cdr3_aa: CASSIGGKVLRNEQFF; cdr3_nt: TGTGCCAGTAGTATAGGTGGAAAAGTTTTGAGGAATGAGCAGTTCTTC
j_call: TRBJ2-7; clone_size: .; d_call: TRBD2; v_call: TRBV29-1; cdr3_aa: CSVLSGGGAPRMFEQYF; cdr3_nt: TGCAGCGTTCTCTCGGGGGGAGGGGCCCCTCGAATGTTCGAGCAGTACTTC
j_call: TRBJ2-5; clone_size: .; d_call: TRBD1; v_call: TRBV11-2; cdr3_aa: CASSFAPGTGKETQYF; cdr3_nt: TGTGCCAGCAGCTTTGCTCCCGGGACAGGGAAGGAGACCCAGTACTTC
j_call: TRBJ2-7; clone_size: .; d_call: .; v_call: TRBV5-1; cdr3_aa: CASSFSGSSYEQYF; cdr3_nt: TGCGCCAGCAGCTTCTCGGGGTCCTCCTACGAGCAGTACTTC
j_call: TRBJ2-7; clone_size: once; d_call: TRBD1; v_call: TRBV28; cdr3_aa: CASSQTGDTYEQYF; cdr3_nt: TGTGCCAGCAGCCAGACAGGGGACACCTACGAGCAGTACTTC
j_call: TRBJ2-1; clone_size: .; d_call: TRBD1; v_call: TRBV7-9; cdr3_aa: CASSVDRGTYNEQFF; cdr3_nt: TGTGCCAGCAGCGTCGACAGGGGGACTTACAATGAGCAGTTCTTC
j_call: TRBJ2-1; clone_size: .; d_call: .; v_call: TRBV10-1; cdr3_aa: CASSEVRTYNEQFF; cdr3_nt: TGCGCCAGCAGTGAGGTGCGGACCTACAATGAGCAGTTCTTC
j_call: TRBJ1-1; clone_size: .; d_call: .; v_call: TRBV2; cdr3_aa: CASSVYTEAFF; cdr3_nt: TGTGCCAGCAGTGTATACACTGAAGCTTTCTTT
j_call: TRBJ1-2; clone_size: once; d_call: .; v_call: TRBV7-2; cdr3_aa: CASSLGFSRYGYTF; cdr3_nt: TGTGCCAGCAGCTTAGGTTTCTCCCGGTATGGCTACACCTTC
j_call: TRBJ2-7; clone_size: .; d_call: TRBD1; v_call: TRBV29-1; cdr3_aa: CSVGQGHPYEQYF; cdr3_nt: TGCAGCGTGGGACAGGGACACCCCTACGAGCAGTACTTC
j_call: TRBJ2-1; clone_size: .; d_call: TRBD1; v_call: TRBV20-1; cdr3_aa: CSASLPGQGAREQFF; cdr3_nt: TGCAGTGCTAGTCTGCCGGGACAGGGGGCCCGGGAGCAGTTCTTC
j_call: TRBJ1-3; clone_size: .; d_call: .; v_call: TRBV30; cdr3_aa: CAWTLQGSGNTIYF; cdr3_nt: TGTGCCTGGACCTTACAGGGTTCTGGAAACACCATATATTTT
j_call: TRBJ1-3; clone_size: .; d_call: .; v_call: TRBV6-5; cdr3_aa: CASQTDRYSGNTIYF; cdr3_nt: TGTGCCAGCCAAACCGACAGATACTCTGGAAACACCATATATTTT
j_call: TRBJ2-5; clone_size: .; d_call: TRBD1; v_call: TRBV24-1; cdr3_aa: CATSDGGDRVQETQYF; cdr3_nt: TGTGCCACCAGTGATGGCGGGGACAGGGTGCAAGAGACCCAGTACTTC
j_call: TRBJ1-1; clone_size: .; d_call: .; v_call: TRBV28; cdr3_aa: CASSSLGGYNTEAFF; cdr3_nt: TGTGCCAGCAGTTCCTTGGGGGGGTACAACACTGAAGCTTTCTTT